Below, 18 T cell receptor beta chains from the same sample are listed, as sequenced in a study of blood T cell repertoires in COVID-19. Only in-frame clones appear in the TCRdb table, and some are missing; sequencing was by immunoSEQ multiplex PCR. The data contain 120,000 to 150,000 clones, approximately 90% of them singletons. Sequencing used peripheral blood. All receptors derive from a woman aged 45-65 years with active or convalescent COVID-19.

The gene calls are TRBV6-2 or TRBV6-3 and TRBJ2-2, with 10 bases identical to TRBD1. The CDR3 runs 15 residues. The ends lost 5 bases at V and 6 bases at J; junction bases unmatched: 6. Germline CDR1 reads MNHEY; CDR2 reads SVGEGT. DNA of the CDR3: TGTGCCAGCAGTAGCCCGACAGGGGGCTCCGGGGAGCTGTTTTTT. Its protein is CASSSPTGGSGELFF.

Only a few counts were recorded for this clone. V is TRBV18 and J is TRBJ2-3; D unresolved. This CDR3 comprises 11 residues. With 6 bases removed from V and 2 bases from J, the gap between germline ends came to 3 bases. Germline assignment: CDR1 KGHSH and CDR2 LQKENI. CDR3 sequence: CASSYTDTQYF. CDR3 sequence (DNA): TGTGCCAGCTCCTACACAGATACGCAGTATTTT.

This clone was seen just once. CDR3 DNA: TGTGCCAGTAGTATAGTAGGGACTCCTCTAATTAGCAATCAGCCCCAGCATTTT. This gives the protein CASSIVGTPLISNQPQHF. This chain joins TRBV19 and TRBJ1-5, with TRBD1 as a possible D gene (5 bases). Germline assignment: CDR1 LNHDA and CDR2 SQIVND (reference sequence). V was pared by 1 base and J by 0 bases, with 16 bases between. The CDR3 is 18 residues long.

The V gene is TRBV4-1, the J gene TRBJ1-3, with TRBD1 identical over 8 bases. The CDR3 has 17 residues. Trimming removed 0 bases from V and 3 bases from J; junction bases left unmatched: 7. Germline assignment: CDR1 MGHRA and CDR2 YSYEKL. The CDR3 protein is CASSQDLRDRNGNTIYF. CDR3 DNA: TGCGCCAGCAGCCAAGACCTACGGGACAGGAATGGAAACACCATATATTTT.

This chain uses TRBV5-6 with TRBJ1-2; the match to TRBD1 covers 7 bases. V was clipped by 3 bases and J by 14 bases; unmatched bases: 13. The germline CDR1 and CDR2 sequences are SGHDT and YYEEEE. The CDR3 is 13 amino acids. CDR3 coding DNA: TGTGCCAGCAGCTGGGGGGCCGACAGGGTGGAGACCTTC. Translated: CASSWGADRVETF.

V and J are TRBV27 and TRBJ2-7, with 11 bases identical to TRBD2. V lost 2 bases and J lost 0; bases outside the gene matches: 3. Germline CDR1 reads MNHEY; CDR2 reads SMNVEV (reference sequence). This CDR3 region has 16 residues. In DNA, the CDR3 is TGTGCCAGCAGTTTACTACTAGCGGGAGACTCCTACGAGCAGTACTTC. Translation: CASSLLLAGDSYEQYF.

The rearrangement uses TRBV4-2 and TRBJ2-7; D remains unclear. CDR3 size: 14 residues. Germline loops: CDR1 LGHNA, CDR2 YNFKEQ. Trimming cost V 2 bases and J 3 bases, with 11 bases left between them. The CDR3 DNA reads as TGTGCCAGCAGCCAATCAGGCAGATACTACGAGCAGTACTTC. Its translation is CASSQSGRYYEQYF.

V is TRBV3-1 (or the pseudogene TRBV3-2) and J is TRBJ2-5, with D possibly being TRBD1 (5 bases). This CDR3 comprises 14 residues. With 6 bases removed from V and 5 bases from J, the gap between germline ends came to 16 bases. CDR1 and CDR2 (germline): LGHDT, YNNKEL (reference sequence). CDR3 loop: CASRGRGGRETQYF. The CDR3 DNA is TGTGCCAGCAGGGGAAGGGGCGGACGGGAGACCCAGTACTTC.

This clone was seen once. V usage is TRBV30 and J usage is TRBJ2-5; D possibly corresponds to TRBD1 (5 bases). V was trimmed by 1 base and J by 2 bases, leaving 8 bases between them. The V gene's germline CDR1 is GTSNPN and CDR2 SVGIG (reference sequence). This CDR3 comprises 13 residues. The CDR3 reads CAWSGRVQETQYF. The CDR3 nucleotides are TGTGCCTGGAGTGGCAGGGTTCAAGAGACCCAGTACTTC. Full variable domain (missing parts from reference TRBV30 and TRBJ2-5): SQTIHQWPATLVQPVGSPLSLECTVEGTSNPNLYWYRQAAGRGLQLLFYSVGIGQISSEVPQNLSASRPQDRQFILSSKKLLLSDSGFYLCAWSGRVQETQYFGPGTRLLVL.

This chain connects TRBV30 to TRBJ1-2; D is perhaps TRBD1 (5 bases). The germline CDR1 and CDR2 sequences are GTSNPN and SVGIG (reference sequence). Trimming cost V 3 bases and J 4 bases, with 18 bases left between them. The CDR3 extends over 15 amino acids. The CDR3 coding sequence is TGTGCCTGGAGCCCGGGTGGGGCGACTCCCTATGGCTACACCTTC. This translates into CAWSPGGATPYGYTF.

The chain uses TRBV5-1 and TRBJ2-6; D is ambiguous. Germline CDR1 is SGHRS and CDR2 is YFSETQ. This CDR3 is built from 15 residues. Trimming took off 3 bases at V and 0 bases at J, with 7 bases between the two ends. Written as DNA, the CDR3 is TGCGCCAGCAGCTGGCCCTCCTCTGGGGCCAACGTCCTGACTTTC. Its translation: CASSWPSSGANVLTF.

The chain employs TRBV27 and TRBJ2-7, with 7 bases fitting TRBD1. CDR1 and CDR2 from the germline V gene are MNHEY and SMNVEV (reference sequence). Trimming took 7 bases from V and 5 from J; bases not matched to a gene: 8. This CDR3 region has 13 residues. CDR3 coding DNA: TGTGCCAGCAATAACAGGGGCGGTAACGAGCAGTACTTC. Protein product: CASNNRGGNEQYF.

As to this clone: The same CDR3 also results from other DNA sequences found in this sample. This sequence joins TRBV7-2 and TRBJ1-1; D is perhaps TRBD1 (5 bases). Germline CDR1 SGHTA, CDR2 FQGNSA. V was clipped by 1 base and J by 2 bases, with 11 bases between them. The CDR3 has 15 amino acids. The CDR3 spells CASSLGRVLNTEAFF. The CDR3 nucleotides are TGTGCCAGCAGCTTAGGCAGGGTCTTAAACACTGAAGCTTTCTTT.

This sequence joins TRBV5-1 and TRBJ1-5, with D unresolved. This CDR3 has 13 residues. The V gene lost 5 bases and the J gene lost 0 bases, with 6 bases spanning the gap. Germline values: CDR1 SGHRS, CDR2 YFSETQ. The CDR3 here is CASRSNSNQPQHF. The CDR3 bases are TGCGCCAGCAGGAGTAATAGCAATCAGCCCCAGCATTTT.

The CDR3 loop is CASSQLTGGMETQYF. The CDR3 nucleotides are TGTGCCAGCAGCCAACTGACAGGGGGTATGGAGACCCAGTACTTC. This rearrangement joins TRBV14 to TRBJ2-5, with TRBD1 matching 9 bases. Trimming cost V 2 bases and J 5 bases; bases outside gene matches: 6. The V gene's germline CDR1 is SGHDN and CDR2 FVKESK. The CDR3 extends over 15 amino acids.

CDR3 in amino acids: CASSSGTGGDEQYF. CDR3 DNA sequence: TGTGCCAGCAGCTCCGGGACAGGGGGCGACGAGCAGTACTTC. The chain combines TRBV5-8 with TRBJ2-7; 12 bases agree with TRBD1. The CDR3 length is 14 residues. CDR1 SGHTS and CDR2 YDEGEE come from the germline V gene. J was trimmed by 5 bases and V by 3 bases; bases with no gene match: 3.

V is TRBV7-2 and J is TRBJ2-7; possibly TRBD1 for D (6 bases). V gave up 1 base and J gave up 3 bases, with 10 bases separating them. Germline V CDR1 and CDR2: SGHTA, FQGNSA. The CDR3 runs 14 residues. The CDR3 sequence is CASSLDRTDYEQYF. The CDR3 DNA sequence: TGTGCCAGCAGCTTAGACAGGACAGACTACGAGCAGTACTTC.

This chain links TRBV30 with TRBJ1-5, with D perhaps TRBD1 (6 bases). The germline gives CDR1 GTSNPN, CDR2 SVGIG (reference sequence). V was pared by 3 bases and J by 3 bases, with 12 bases between. The CDR3 length is 14 residues. The CDR3 loop reads CAWSRDTNNQPQHF. As DNA, the CDR3 is TGTGCCTGGAGCCGGGACACCAACAATCAGCCCCAGCATTTT.